A selection of T cell receptor beta chains follows, all from one sample in a study of cytomegalovirus exposure and HLA in healthy donors. TCRdb's table, derived via immunoSEQ multiplex PCR, lists solely in-frame clones and lacks some. Of roughly 130,000 clones detected, less than 85% appear once; the ten largest clones hold over 2.5%. Material for sequencing was PBMCs. These receptors all come from a male donor in good health and CMV-seronegative. The CDR3 runs from the conserved cysteine through the conserved F or W. D genes are given only for firm matches. For some rows the clone size is stated as once, few or many, or as a class when expanded; others skip it.

>-|-|TRBV30|15|TRBJ2-7
TGTGCCTGGGGATGGGCAGGGGGGATTTCCTACGAGCAGTACTTC
CAWGWAGGISYEQYF
>-|TRBD1|TRBV7-2|15|TRBJ1-2
TGTGCCAGCAGCTTAGAAGGGACAGGGGCCTATGGCTACACCTTC
CASSLEGTGAYGYTF
>-|-|TRBV4-2|15|TRBJ2-7
TGTGCCAGCAGCCAAGCTAGCGAGAGCTCCTACGAGCAGTACTTC
CASSQASESSYEQYF
>-|TRBD1|TRBV10-2|15|TRBJ1-4
TGCGCCAGCAGTGATTTGACAGGGGGACAGGAAAAACTGTTTTTT
CASSDLTGGQEKLFF
>once|-|TRBV7-2|15|TRBJ2-7
TGTGCCAGCAGCCCCCGGTCAGGACAACACTACGAGCAGTACTTC
CASSPRSGQHYEQYF
>-|-|TRBV10-3|18|TRBJ1-5
TGTGCCATCAGTGAAAGGGCGGGAGGTAAAGAAGGCAATCAGCCCCAGCATTTT
CAISERAGGKEGNQPQHF
>-|TRBD1|TRBV19|14|TRBJ2-1
TGTGCCAGTAGTATTGGGACAGGGTCAAATGAGCAGTTCTTC
CASSIGTGSNEQFF
>-|TRBD1|TRBV7-2|15|TRBJ2-7
TGTGCCAGCAGCCGGAAGACAGGGGTCGACTACGAGCAGTACTTC
CASSRKTGVDYEQYF
>-|TRBD1|TRBV7-8|15|TRBJ1-4
TGTGCCAGCAGCACCCTGACAGGGAAGGGAGAAAAACTGTTTTTT
CASSTLTGKGEKLFF
>-|TRBD1|TRBV5-1|14|TRBJ2-5
TGCGCCAGCAGCGCCAGGGGGTCGGGGGAGACCCAGTACTTC
CASSARGSGETQYF
>-|-|TRBV5-1|14|TRBJ2-3
TGCGCCAGCAGCCCCCCCGACCAGGGCGATACGCAGTATTTT
CASSPPDQGDTQYF
>once|-|TRBV9|15|TRBJ2-7
TGTGCCAGCAGCGTAGAAGGGAGTCGTCCCTACGAGCAGTACTTC
CASSVEGSRPYEQYF
>-|-|TRBV29-1|17|TRBJ2-6
TGCAGCGTAGAGGATCGACAGGGACTAGCTGGGGCCAACGTCCTGACTTTC
CSVEDRQGLAGANVLTF
>-|-|TRBV19|12|TRBJ1-1
TGTGCCAGTAGTATGCCAAGTAAGGAGGCTTTCTTT
CASSMPSKEAFF
>-|-|TRBV18|13|TRBJ2-2
TGTGCCAGCTCACAGAGCTCCACCGGGGAGCTGTTTTTT
CASSQSSTGELFF
>once|TRBD1|TRBV7-9|17|TRBJ1-5
TGTGCCAGCAGCTTAATTTCCGGTGACAGGGATCCTCAGCCCCAGCATTTT
CASSLISGDRDPQPQHF
>-|-|TRBV5-1|16|TRBJ2-7
TGCGCCAGCAGCTTGCCCGGGAGAGGGCTTTCCTACGAGCAGTACTTC
CASSLPGRGLSYEQYF
>once|-|TRBV30|11|TRBJ1-4
TGTGCCTGGGGAGCCGTTGAAAAACTGTTTTTT
CAWGAVEKLFF
>once|TRBD1|TRBV10-3|17|TRBJ2-6
TGTGCCATCAGGGATGACAGGGGCTACTCTGGGGCCAACGGCCTGACTTTC
CAIRDDRGYSGANGLTF
>few|-|TRBV27|15|TRBJ1-5
TGTGCCAGCAGTTTATCGGGGCAGGAGAATCAGCCCCAGCATTTT
CASSLSGQENQPQHF
>-|TRBD1|TRBV6-1|15|TRBJ1-1
TGTGCCAGCAGAGCGCACCGGGACAGGGGACTTGTGGCTTTCTTT
CASRAHRDRGLVAFF
>-|-|TRBV9|16|TRBJ2-1
TGTGCCAGCACCCAAGGGGGGGCGGGCTCCTACAATGAGCAGTTCTTC
CASTQGGAGSYNEQFF
>-|-|TRBV6-5|16|TRBJ1-6
TGTGCCAGCAGTTACGGGAGGGGATCCTATAATTCACCCCTCCACTTT
CASSYGRGSYNSPLHF